These T cell receptor beta chains were read from a single sample in a study of identical twins. TCRdb reprocessed the 5' RACE reads with MiXCR, giving one entry per CDR3 protein. This table has 450,000 to 600,000 distinct CDR3 sequences, around 22% appearing once. These data are also associated with another study on yellow fever vaccine responses in identical twins.

The source material was CD4+ T cells sorted from blood. Receptor source: a woman between 18 and 30 years old in good health. CDR3s include the opening cysteine and the closing phenylalanine or tryptophan. Fields, in order: CDR3 length, D gene, clone size, J gene, V gene, CDR3 protein, CDR3 DNA. The D gene is left open where the match is weak. The size of a clone is reported for some rows only, either as once, few or many, or as a class for expanded clones.

16	TRBD2	NA	TRBJ2-7	TRBV5-1	CASSLEGGLAGNEQYF	TGCGCCAGCAGCTTGGAGGGAGGCCTAGCGGGAAACGAGCAGTACTTC
16	NA	NA	TRBJ2-7	TRBV5-1	CASSTISGTSSYEQYF	TGCGCCAGCAGTACGATTAGCGGAACGAGCTCCTACGAGCAGTACTTC
11	NA	NA	TRBJ2-1	TRBV24-1	CATQGHGEQFF	TGTGCCACACAGGGTCACGGTGAGCAGTTCTTC
15	NA	NA	TRBJ2-5	TRBV12-3/TRBV12-4	CASSSATGMQETQYF	TGTGCCAGCAGTTCCGCAACAGGGATGCAAGAGACCCAGTACTTC
17	TRBD1	few	TRBJ2-3	TRBV5-1	CASSLRPPGQGTDTQYF	TGCGCCAGCAGCTTGCGACCCCCGGGACAGGGAACAGATACGCAGTATTTT
12	NA	NA	TRBJ1-6	TRBV7-9	CALGGLNSPLHF	TGTGCGCTAGGGGGACTTAATTCACCCCTCCACTTT
15	NA	few	TRBJ2-5	TRBV11-2	CASSLTQMYQETQYF	TGTGCCAGCAGCCTAACTCAGATGTACCAAGAGACCCAGTACTTC
17	NA	NA	TRBJ1-5	TRBV7-9	CASSLGWGAGSNQPQHF	TGTGCCAGCAGCTTAGGATGGGGGGCAGGGAGCAATCAGCCCCAGCATTTT
13	NA	few	TRBJ2-6	TRBV5-5	CASLYSGANVLTF	TGTGCCAGCCTTTACTCTGGGGCCAACGTCCTGACTTTC
13	NA	NA	TRBJ2-5	TRBV10-2	CASKGSGQETQYF	TGCGCCAGCAAGGGGAGTGGGCAAGAGACCCAGTACTTC
15	NA	NA	TRBJ2-7	TRBV24-1	CATSETGTGHYEQYF	TGTGCCACCAGTGAGACCGGGACGGGACACTACGAGCAGTACTTC
18	TRBD2	few	TRBJ2-1	TRBV11-1	CASSLNLVGGSSYNEQFF	TGTGCCAGCAGCTTAAATTTAGTGGGGGGGAGCTCCTACAATGAGCAGTTCTTC
15	NA	once	TRBJ2-3	TRBV10-3	CASSTDGGASVTQYF	TGTGCCAGCTCGACGGACGGAGGGGCGTCAGTTACGCAGTATTTT
14	NA	NA	TRBJ2-1	TRBV12-3/TRBV12-4	CASSFNSVYNEQFF	TGTGCCAGCAGTTTTAATTCCGTCTACAATGAGCAGTTCTTC
15	TRBD1	NA	TRBJ1-1	TRBV5-1	CASSLEGQGFTEAFF	TGCGCCAGCAGCTTGGAGGGACAGGGTTTTACTGAAGCTTTCTTT
13	NA	NA	TRBJ1-2	TRBV7-3	CASSLVRADGYTF	TGTGCCAGCAGCTTAGTCAGGGCGGATGGCTACACCTTC
13	NA	NA	TRBJ2-1	TRBV29-1	CSAQRNTNNEQFF	TGCAGCGCCCAGCGGAATACCAACAATGAGCAGTTCTTC
14	NA	NA	TRBJ1-2	TRBV15	CATSRDRAGYGYTF	TGTGCCACCAGCAGAGATCGGGCAGGCTATGGCTACACCTTC
13	NA	NA	TRBJ1-2	TRBV10-3	CAISEQVLYGYTF	TGTGCCATCAGTGAACAGGTGCTCTATGGCTACACCTTC
15	TRBD2	NA	TRBJ2-1	TRBV14	CASSQVAGVVNEQFF	TGTGCCAGCAGCCAAGTTGCGGGAGTTGTCAATGAGCAGTTCTTC
11	NA	few	TRBJ2-1	TRBV20-1	CSGSPGDEQFF	TGCAGTGGTAGCCCAGGGGATGAGCAGTTCTTC
13	TRBD2	few	TRBJ2-1	TRBV3-1	CASSQSSGREQFF	TGTGCCAGCAGCCAGTCTAGCGGTCGGGAGCAGTTCTTC
15	NA	NA	TRBJ2-1	TRBV28	CASSLTGLADNEQFF	TGTGCCAGCAGTTTAACAGGGCTAGCGGACAATGAGCAGTTCTTC
13	NA	NA	TRBJ2-3	TRBV6-2/TRBV6-3	CASTLGLAYTQYF	TGTGCCAGCACACTCGGACTGGCCTATACGCAGTATTTT
16	TRBD2	NA	TRBJ2-5	TRBV4-2	CASSQDLAGGVGTQYF	TGTGCCAGCAGCCAAGACCTCGCGGGGGGGGTGGGGACCCAGTACTTC
18	TRBD2	few	TRBJ2-3	TRBV5-1	CASSLGSGLAGLTDTQYF	TGCGCCAGCAGCTTGGGGAGCGGGCTAGCGGGACTCACAGATACGCAGTATTTT
13	NA	few	TRBJ1-6	TRBV12-3/TRBV12-4	CASSLMGNSPLHF	TGTGCCAGCAGCCTAATGGGGAACTCACCCCTCCACTTT
16	TRBD2	NA	TRBJ2-3	TRBV4-1	CATKKRDDPSGDTQYF	TGCGCCACAAAAAAGCGGGACGACCCAAGTGGGGATACGCAGTATTTT
17	TRBD2	few	TRBJ2-2	TRBV3-1	CASSQDLSGGPTGELFF	TGTGCCAGCAGCCAAGATCTCAGCGGGGGGCCCACCGGGGAGCTGTTTTTT
14	TRBD1	few	TRBJ1-2	TRBV5-1	CASSPKQGAQGYTF	TGCGCCAGCAGCCCGAAACAGGGGGCGCAGGGCTACACCTTC
15	NA	few	TRBJ2-7	TRBV7-9	CASSLAQRSSYEQYF	TGTGCCAGCAGCCTAGCACAGCGGAGCTCCTACGAGCAGTACTTC
15	TRBD1	NA	TRBJ1-4	TRBV7-6	CASSLGQGPNEKLFF	TGTGCCAGCAGCTTAGGACAGGGCCCTAATGAAAAACTGTTTTTT